This T cell receptor beta chain comes out of a study of early T cells in non-severe SARS-CoV-2 infection. Study at large: Chains were not paired, and sequencing was done on bulk RNA from unsorted whole blood.

TCRdb called the 5' RACE reads again in MiXCR, with one record for every CDR3 protein. The sample gives 50,000 to 75,000 distinct CDR3 sequences, 4.5% to 7.5% of which show up once; less than 3.5% is in the top ten. This clonotype occurred many times. This CDR3 has 10 residues. Germline values: CDR1 DFQATT, CDR2 SNEGSKA (reference sequence). V was shortened by 5 bases and J by 6 bases, with 5 bases between the two germline ends. This clonotype was sampled from an adult who was a healthcare worker with PCR-confirmed SARS-CoV-2 infection or an uninfected control (not recorded which). The material was whole blood, obtained at baseline. V and J are TRBV20-1 and TRBJ2-1; D gene uncertain. Here the CDR3 DNA reads TGCAGTGCTGGGCGCAATGAGCAGTTCTTC. Protein product: CSAGRNEQFF.